This T cell receptor beta chain was observed in a study of T cell repertoires in cytomegalovirus infection (dated by TCRdb to between 2018 and 2021). For the wider study: Because public TCR beta signatures pointed to carriage of CMV infection together with the matching HLA type, the HLA type of each donor mattered for the analysis.

What the study reported, not specific to this receptor: The ex vivo response was dominated by HLA-C-restricted CMV-specific TCR beta clonotypes, which also provided the single most frequent clonotype in two of eight donors. In both this cohort and an independent cohort of some 350 donors, the cumulative frequency of public TCR beta family members distinguished carriers of CMV infection plus the relevant HLA type.

A remark on this clonotype: What antigen it recognizes has not been identified. Per-nucleotide qualities are absent, and no much larger clonotype sits a single base away.

For this chain, trimming is 3 bases at the V end and 8 bases at the J end, and the number of junction bases without a gene match is 6. CDR1 and CDR2 were assigned from the germline V gene as MNHEY and SVGAGI. Counted from cysteine to phenylalanine, this CDR3 has 16 amino acids. The CDR3 DNA has 48 bases and is translated from base 1. The listed sequencing device is Illumina HiSeq 1500. TCRdb trimmed the raw reads at Q25, called clones with MiXCR and kept productive beta chains. Rows matching on CDR3 protein sequence are summarized as one entry with the most common DNA and genes. The sample records approximately 170,000 distinct CDR3 sequences, about 15% of which are singletons. The ten largest make up about 17% of the sample.

The chain was built from TRBV6-5 and TRBJ2-1; 14 junctional bases match TRBD2. The sequence was collected from a human donor in good health (CMV status not recorded). Some clones in this sample may be carry-over from other donors' samples. The specimen sequenced was CD8+ T cells from PBMCs. CDR3 protein: CASSYGGLAGDDEQFF. DNA sequence: TGTGCCAGCAGTTATGGGGGACTAGCGGGAGACGATGAGCAGTTCTTC.